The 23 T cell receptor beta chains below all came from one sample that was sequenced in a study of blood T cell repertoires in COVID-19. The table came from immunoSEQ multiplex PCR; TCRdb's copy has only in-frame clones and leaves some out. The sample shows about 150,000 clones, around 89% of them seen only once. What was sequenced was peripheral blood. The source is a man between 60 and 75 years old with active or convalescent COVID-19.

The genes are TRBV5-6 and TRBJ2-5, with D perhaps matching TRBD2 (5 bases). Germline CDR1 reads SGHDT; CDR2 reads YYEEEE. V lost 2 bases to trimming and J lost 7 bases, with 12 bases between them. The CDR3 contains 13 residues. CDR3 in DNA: TGTGCCAGCAGCTTTGAGGGTGTGGCGACCCAGTACTTC. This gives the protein CASSFEGVATQYF.

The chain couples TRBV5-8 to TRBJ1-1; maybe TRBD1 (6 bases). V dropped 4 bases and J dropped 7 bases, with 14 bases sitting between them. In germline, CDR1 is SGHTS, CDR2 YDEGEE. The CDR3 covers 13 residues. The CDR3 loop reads CASSPWTAHEAFF. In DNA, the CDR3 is TGTGCCAGCAGCCCGTGGACAGCTCATGAAGCTTTCTTT.

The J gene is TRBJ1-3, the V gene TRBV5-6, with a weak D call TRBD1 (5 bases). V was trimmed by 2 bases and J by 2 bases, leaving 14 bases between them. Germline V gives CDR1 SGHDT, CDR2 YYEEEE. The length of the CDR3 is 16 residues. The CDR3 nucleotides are TGTGCCAGCAGCTTTAGTTCCGGGACTACTGGAAACACCATATATTTT. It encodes CASSFSSGTTGNTIYF.

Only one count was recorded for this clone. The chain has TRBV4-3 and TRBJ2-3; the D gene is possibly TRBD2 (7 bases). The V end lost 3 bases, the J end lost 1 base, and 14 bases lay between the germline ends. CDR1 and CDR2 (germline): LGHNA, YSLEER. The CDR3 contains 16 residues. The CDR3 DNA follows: TGCGCCAGCAGCCAGCAAGGGGGGGCACGCACAGATACGCAGTATTTT. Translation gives CASSQQGGARTDTQYF.

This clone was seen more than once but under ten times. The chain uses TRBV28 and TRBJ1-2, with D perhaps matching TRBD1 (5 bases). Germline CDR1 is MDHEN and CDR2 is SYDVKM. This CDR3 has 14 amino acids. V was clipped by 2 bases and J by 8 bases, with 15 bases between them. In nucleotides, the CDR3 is TGTGCCAGCAGTTTACGAGTCCAGGGTGGCGGCTACACCTTC. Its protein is CASSLRVQGGGYTF.

The CDR3 region has the DNA TGCGCCAGCAGCCAGGGGTACAGGGGAACTGAAGCTTTCTTT. Protein product: CASSQGYRGTEAFF. This rearrangement joins TRBV4-3 to TRBJ1-1, with 7 bases lining up with TRBD1. V shed 3 bases, J shed 5 bases, and the junction held 6 bases outside the gene matches. The CDR3 is made up of 14 amino acids. Looked up from germline, CDR1 is LGHNA and CDR2 is YSLEER.

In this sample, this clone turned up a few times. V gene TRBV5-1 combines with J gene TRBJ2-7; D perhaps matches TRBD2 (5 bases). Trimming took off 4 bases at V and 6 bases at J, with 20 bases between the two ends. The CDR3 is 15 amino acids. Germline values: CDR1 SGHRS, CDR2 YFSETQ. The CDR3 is CASSVALNPEGEQYF. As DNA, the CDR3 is TGCGCCAGCAGCGTGGCTCTTAACCCCGAGGGCGAGCAGTACTTC.

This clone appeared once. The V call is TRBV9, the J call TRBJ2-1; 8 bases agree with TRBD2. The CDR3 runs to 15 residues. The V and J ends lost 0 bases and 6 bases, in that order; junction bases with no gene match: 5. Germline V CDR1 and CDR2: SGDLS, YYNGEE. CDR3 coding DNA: TGTGCCAGCAGCGTAGAAGGGACTAGACCCAATGAGCAGTTCTTC. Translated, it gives CASSVEGTRPNEQFF.

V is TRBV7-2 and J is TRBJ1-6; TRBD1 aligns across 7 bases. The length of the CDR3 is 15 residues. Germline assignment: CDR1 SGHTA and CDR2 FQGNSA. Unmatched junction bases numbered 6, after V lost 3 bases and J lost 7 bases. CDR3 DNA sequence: TGTGCCAGCAGCTTTTCGGGACAGTTAAATTCACCCCTCCACTTT. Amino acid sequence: CASSFSGQLNSPLHF.

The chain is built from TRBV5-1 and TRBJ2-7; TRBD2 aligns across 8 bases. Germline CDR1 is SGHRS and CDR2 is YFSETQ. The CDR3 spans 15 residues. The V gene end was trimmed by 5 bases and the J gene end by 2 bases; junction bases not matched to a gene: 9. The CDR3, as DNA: TGCGCCAGCAGTTCGGGGAGCGGGGGAACCTACGAGCAGTACTTC. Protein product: CASSSGSGGTYEQYF.

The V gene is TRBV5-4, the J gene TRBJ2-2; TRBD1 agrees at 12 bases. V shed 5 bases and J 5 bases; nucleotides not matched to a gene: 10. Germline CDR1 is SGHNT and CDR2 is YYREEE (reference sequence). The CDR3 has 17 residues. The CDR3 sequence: CASSTGTGGAQTGELFF. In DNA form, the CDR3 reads TGTGCCAGCAGTACAGGGACAGGGGGCGCGCAGACCGGGGAGCTGTTTTTT. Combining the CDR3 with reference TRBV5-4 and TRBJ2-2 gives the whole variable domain ETGVTQSPTHLIKTRGQQVTLRCSSQSGHNTVSWYQQALGQGPQFIFQYYREEENGRGNFPPRFSGLQFPNYSSELNVNALELDDSALYLCASSTGTGGAQTGELFFGEGSRLTVL.

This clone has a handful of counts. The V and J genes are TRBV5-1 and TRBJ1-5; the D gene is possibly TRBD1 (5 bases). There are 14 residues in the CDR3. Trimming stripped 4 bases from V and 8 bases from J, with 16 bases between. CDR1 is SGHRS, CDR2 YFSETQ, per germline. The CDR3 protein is CASSPGVGQEPQHF. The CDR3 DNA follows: TGCGCCAGCAGCCCTGGTGTGGGGCAGGAGCCCCAGCATTTT.

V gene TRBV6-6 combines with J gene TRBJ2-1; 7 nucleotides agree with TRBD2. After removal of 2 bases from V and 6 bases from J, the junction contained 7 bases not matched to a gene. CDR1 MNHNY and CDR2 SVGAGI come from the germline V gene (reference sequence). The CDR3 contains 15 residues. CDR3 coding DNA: TGTGCCAGCAGTTACAGGCCTAGCGGAAGCAATGAGCAGTTCTTC. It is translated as CASSYRPSGSNEQFF.

The DNA for the CDR3 is TGTGCCAGCAGTTTGAGGGGGCCATACACTGAAGCTTTCTTT. This sequence encodes CASSLRGPYTEAFF. The chain employs TRBV27 and TRBJ1-1; 7 positions match TRBD1. The germline CDR1 and CDR2 sequences are MNHEY and SMNVEV (reference sequence). J gave up 3 bases and V 3 bases, and 4 bases lay outside the gene matches. The CDR3 has 14 amino acids.

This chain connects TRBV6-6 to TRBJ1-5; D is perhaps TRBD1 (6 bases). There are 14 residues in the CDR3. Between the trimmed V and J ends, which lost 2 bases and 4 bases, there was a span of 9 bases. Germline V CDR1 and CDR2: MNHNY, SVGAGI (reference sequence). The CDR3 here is CASSYQGQNQPQHF. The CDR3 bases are TGTGCCAGCAGTTACCAGGGGCAGAATCAGCCCCAGCATTTT.

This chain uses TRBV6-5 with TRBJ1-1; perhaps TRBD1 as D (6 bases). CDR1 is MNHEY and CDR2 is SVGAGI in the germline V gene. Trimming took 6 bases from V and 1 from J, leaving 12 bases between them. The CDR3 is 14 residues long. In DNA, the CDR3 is TGTGCCAGCAGGCAAGGGGGAGCGAACACTGAAGCTTTCTTT. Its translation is CASRQGGANTEAFF.

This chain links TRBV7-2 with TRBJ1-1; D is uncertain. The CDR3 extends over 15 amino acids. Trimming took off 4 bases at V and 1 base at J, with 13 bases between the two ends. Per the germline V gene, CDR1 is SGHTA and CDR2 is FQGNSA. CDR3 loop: CASSYSPRENTEAFF. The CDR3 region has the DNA TGTGCCAGCAGCTACTCGCCTCGGGAGAACACTGAAGCTTTCTTT.

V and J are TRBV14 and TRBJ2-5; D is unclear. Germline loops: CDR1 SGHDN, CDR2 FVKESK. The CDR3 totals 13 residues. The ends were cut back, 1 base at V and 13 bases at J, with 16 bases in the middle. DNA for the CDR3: TGTGCCAGCAGCCAAGGTGTAAGCTTCCCTGTGTACTTC. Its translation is CASSQGVSFPVYF.

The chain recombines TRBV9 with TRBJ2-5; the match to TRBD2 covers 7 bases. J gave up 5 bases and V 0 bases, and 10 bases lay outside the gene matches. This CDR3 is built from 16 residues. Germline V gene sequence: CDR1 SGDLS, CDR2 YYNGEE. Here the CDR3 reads CASSVVASGNLETQYF. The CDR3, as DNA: TGTGCCAGCAGCGTAGTTGCCAGCGGGAATCTTGAGACCCAGTACTTC.

The CDR3 nucleotides read TGTGCCAGCAGATCATCCGGGACAGGGGAGGGCTATGGCTACACCTTC. This encodes CASRSSGTGEGYGYTF. The V gene is TRBV28, the J gene TRBJ1-2, with 10 bases matching TRBD1. This CDR3 has 16 residues. Germline V gene sequence: CDR1 MDHEN, CDR2 SYDVKM. The V gene end was trimmed by 6 bases and the J gene end by 4 bases; junction bases not matched to a gene: 11.

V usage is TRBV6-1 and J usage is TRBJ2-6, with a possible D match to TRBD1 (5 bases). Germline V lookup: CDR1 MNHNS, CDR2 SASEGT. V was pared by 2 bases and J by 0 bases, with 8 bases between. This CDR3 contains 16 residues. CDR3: CASSEKGASGANVLTF. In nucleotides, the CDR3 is TGTGCCAGCAGTGAAAAAGGGGCCTCTGGGGCCAACGTCCTGACTTTC.

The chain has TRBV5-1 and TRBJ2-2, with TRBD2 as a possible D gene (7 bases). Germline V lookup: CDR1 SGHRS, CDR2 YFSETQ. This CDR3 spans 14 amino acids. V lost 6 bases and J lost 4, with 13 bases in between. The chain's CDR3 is CASNKGGPTGELFF. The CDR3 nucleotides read TGCGCCAGCAATAAGGGGGGGCCCACCGGGGAGCTGTTTTTT.

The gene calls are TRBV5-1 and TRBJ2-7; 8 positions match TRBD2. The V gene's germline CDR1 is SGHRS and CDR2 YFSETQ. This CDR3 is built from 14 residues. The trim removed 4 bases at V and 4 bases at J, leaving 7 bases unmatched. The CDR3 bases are TGCGCCAGCAGCCCGGGAGGGATCCCTTACGAGCAGTACTTC. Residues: CASSPGGIPYEQYF.